The clone carrying this TCR beta chain was detected ten times or more. The antigen is unknown. This sample's time point: newly diagnosed GD, antithyroid drugs for less than 3 months. Researchers made the TCR library from RNA that was extracted from PBMCs. Around 8.2 milliliters of peripheral blood went into EDTA tubes. The data were obtained in a study of regulatory T cells in long-lasting Graves disease. Overall study results and limits: Segments TRBV28, TRBJ1-2 and TRBJ2-5 showed preferential usage in persistent disease. Persistent-disease Graves' patients showed less TCR diversity than new cases.

Through Arm-PCR of CDR3 regions and iRepertoire HTBI primers, TCR beta libraries were built. Original processing notes: Identified across the samples were some 67 TRBV segments and over twelve TRBJ segments. TCRdb called the multiplex PCR reads again in MiXCR, with one record for every CDR3 protein. TCRdb assigned the V and J calls; the authors' analysis was not used. The table has fewer than 400,000 distinct CDR3 sequences, more than 15% seen once. The CDR3 consists of 14 residues. V lost 5 bases and J 2 bases, leaving 13 bases between the germline ends. The germline V gene has CDR1 MNHNS and CDR2 SASEGT.

The chain uses TRBV6-1 and TRBJ2-7; D unclear. Sequences were derived from peripheral blood mononuclear cells (PBMCs), sampled at new diagnosis, from a patient treated with antithyroid drugs. The sequence derives from a female donor with Graves disease. The CDR3 DNA reads TGTGCCAGCAGTCCTGACCCGGACCCCTACGAGCAGTACTTC. This sequence encodes CASSPDPDPYEQYF.